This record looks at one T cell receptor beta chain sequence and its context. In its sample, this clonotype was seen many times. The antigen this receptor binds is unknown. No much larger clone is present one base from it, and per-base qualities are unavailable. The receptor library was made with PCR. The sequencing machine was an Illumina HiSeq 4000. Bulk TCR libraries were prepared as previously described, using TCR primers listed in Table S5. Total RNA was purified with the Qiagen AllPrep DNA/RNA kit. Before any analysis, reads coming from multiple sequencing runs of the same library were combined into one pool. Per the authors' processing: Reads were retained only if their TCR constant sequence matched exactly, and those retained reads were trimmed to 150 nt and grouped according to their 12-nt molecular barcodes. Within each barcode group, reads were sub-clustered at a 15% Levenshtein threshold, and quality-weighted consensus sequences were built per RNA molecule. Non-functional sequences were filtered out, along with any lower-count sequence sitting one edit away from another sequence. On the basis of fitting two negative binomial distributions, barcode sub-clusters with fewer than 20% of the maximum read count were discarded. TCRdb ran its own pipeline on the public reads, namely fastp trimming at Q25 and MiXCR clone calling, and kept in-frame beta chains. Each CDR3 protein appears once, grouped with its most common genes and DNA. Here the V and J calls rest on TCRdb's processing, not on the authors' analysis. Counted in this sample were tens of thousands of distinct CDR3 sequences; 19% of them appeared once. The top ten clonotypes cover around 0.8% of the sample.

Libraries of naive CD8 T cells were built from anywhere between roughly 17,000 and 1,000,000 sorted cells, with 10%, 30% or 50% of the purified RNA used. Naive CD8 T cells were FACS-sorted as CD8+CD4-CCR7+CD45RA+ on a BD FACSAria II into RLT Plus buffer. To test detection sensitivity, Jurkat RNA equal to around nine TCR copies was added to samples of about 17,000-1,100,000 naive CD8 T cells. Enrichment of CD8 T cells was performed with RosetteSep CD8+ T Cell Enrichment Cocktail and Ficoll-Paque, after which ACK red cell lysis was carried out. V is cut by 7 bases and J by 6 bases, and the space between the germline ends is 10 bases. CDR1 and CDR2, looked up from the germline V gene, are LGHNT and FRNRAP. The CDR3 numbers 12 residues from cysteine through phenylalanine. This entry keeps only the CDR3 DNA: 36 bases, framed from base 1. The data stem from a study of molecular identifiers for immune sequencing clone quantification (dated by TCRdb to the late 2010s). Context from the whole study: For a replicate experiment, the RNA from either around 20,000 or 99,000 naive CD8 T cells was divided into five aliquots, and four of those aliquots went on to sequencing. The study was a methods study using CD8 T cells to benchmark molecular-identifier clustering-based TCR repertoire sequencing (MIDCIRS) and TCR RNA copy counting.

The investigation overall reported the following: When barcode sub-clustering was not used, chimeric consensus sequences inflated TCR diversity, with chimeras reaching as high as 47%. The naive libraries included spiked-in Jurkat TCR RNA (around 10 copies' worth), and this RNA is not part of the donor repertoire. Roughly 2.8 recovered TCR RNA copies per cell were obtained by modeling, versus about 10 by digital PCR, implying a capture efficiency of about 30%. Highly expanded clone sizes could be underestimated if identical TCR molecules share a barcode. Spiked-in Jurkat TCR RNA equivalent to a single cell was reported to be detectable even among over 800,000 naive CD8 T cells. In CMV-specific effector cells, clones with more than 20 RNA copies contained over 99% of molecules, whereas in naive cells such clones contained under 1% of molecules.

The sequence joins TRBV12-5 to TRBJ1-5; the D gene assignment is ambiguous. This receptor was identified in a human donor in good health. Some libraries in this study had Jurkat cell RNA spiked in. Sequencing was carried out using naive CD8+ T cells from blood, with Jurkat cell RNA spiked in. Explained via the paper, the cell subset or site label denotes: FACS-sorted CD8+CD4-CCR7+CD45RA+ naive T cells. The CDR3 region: CASAYAGQPQHF. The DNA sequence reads TGTGCTAGTGCCTACGCGGGTCAGCCCCAGCATTTT.